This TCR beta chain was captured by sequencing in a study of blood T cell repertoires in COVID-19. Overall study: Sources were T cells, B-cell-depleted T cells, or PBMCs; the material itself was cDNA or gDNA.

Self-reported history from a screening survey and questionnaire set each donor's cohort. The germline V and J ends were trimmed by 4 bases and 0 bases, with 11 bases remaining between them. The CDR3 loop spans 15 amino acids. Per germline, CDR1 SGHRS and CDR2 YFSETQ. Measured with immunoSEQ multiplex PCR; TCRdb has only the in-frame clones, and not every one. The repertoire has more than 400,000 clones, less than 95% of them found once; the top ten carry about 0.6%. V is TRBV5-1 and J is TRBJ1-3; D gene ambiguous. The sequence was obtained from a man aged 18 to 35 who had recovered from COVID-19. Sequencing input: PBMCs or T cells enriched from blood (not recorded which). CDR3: CASSPDGFSGNTIYF. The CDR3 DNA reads TGCGCCAGCAGCCCTGACGGGTTCTCTGGAAACACCATATATTTT.